The 12 T cell receptor beta chains presented below share a single source sample, sequenced in a study of CD8+CD57+ T cells in acquired aplastic anemia. Only patients with CD8+CD57+ cell expansion on flow cytometry were chosen for sequencing. Profiles of TCR beta VDJ and CDR3 were generated from a genomic DNA template. Each CDR3 protein is one row after TCRdb ran MiXCR on the reads. The sample yields 450,000 to 600,000 distinct CDR3 sequences, less than 35% seen once. Material for sequencing was sorted CD4+, CD8+, or CD8+CD57+ T cells (not recorded which) from PBMCs. The receptor set was obtained from a human donor with aplastic anemia.

There are many counts of this clonotype. This chain connects TRBV19 to TRBJ1-2, with 9 bases lining up with TRBD1. Germline CDR1 reads LNHDA; CDR2 reads SQIVND (reference sequence). The CDR3 runs 15 residues. Trimming at V came to 7 bases and at J to 4 bases, leaving 10 bases not matched to a gene. Written as DNA, the CDR3 is TGTGCCAGTACCTCAACAGGGGGCGTTGCCTATGGCTACACCTTC. Translating gives CASTSTGGVAYGYTF.

The J gene is TRBJ2-1, the V gene TRBV11-1, with D possibly being TRBD1 (5 bases). The CDR3 has 14 residues. CDR1 and CDR2 from the germline V gene are SGHAT and FQDESV (reference sequence). The V end was cut by 5 bases, the J end by 6 bases, with 14 bases between. The CDR3 protein is CASSETASGNEQFF. The CDR3 bases are TGTGCCAGCAGCGAGACAGCTTCGGGCAATGAGCAGTTCTTC. Combining the CDR3 with reference TRBV11-1 and TRBJ2-1 gives the whole variable domain EAEVAQSPRYKITEKSQAVAFWCDPISGHATLYWYRQILGQGPELLVQFQDESVVDDSQLPKDRFSAERLKGVDSTLKIQPAELGDSAMYLCASSETASGNEQFFGPGTRLTVL.

The V and J genes are TRBV4-3 and TRBJ2-5; no reliable D call. The CDR3 is 16 residues long. Trimming removed 0 bases at V and 1 base at J, with 12 bases between. The germline V gene encodes CDR1 LGHNA and CDR2 YSLEER. The CDR3 region is CASSQDMARTQETQYF. Written as DNA, the CDR3 is TGCGCCAGCAGCCAAGATATGGCACGGACCCAAGAGACCCAGTACTTC.

In its sample, this clonotype was seen a few times. The V call is TRBV20-1, the J call TRBJ1-4; D gene ambiguous. V was pared by 3 bases and J by 7 bases, with 12 bases between. The CDR3 length is 13 residues. The germline V gene encodes CDR1 DFQATT and CDR2 SNEGSKA (reference sequence). This CDR3 is CSASPLGREKLFF. In DNA, the CDR3 is TGCAGTGCTAGCCCCCTTGGGCGTGAAAAACTGTTTTTT.

The chain joins TRBV19 to TRBJ2-6, with a tentative D call TRBD2 (5 bases). CDR3 length equals 14 residues. The V gene lost 6 bases and the J gene lost 4 bases, with 10 bases spanning the gap. CDR1 is LNHDA, CDR2 SQIVND, per germline (reference sequence). Here the CDR3 DNA reads TGTGCCAGTAGGAGAATAGCGGGGGCCAACGTCCTGACTTTC. Translation gives CASRRIAGANVLTF.

This clonotype was seen many times. The chain has TRBV20-1 and TRBJ2-7; D unresolved. Deletions cut 6 bases from V and 2 bases from J, with 11 bases between. Looked up from germline, CDR1 is DFQATT and CDR2 is SNEGSKA (reference sequence). This CDR3 comprises 12 residues. CDR3: CSASKTAYEQYF. Here the CDR3 DNA reads TGCAGTGCAAGTAAGACGGCCTACGAGCAGTACTTC.

This chain joins TRBV16 and TRBJ2-7; D perhaps matches TRBD1 (6 bases). This CDR3 is 13 amino acids long. Germline assignment: CDR1 KGHSY and CDR2 FQNENV. V was shortened by 2 bases and J by 4 bases, with 9 bases between the two germline ends. The CDR3 loop reads CASSQEGVYEQYF. CDR3 DNA sequence: TGTGCCAGCAGCCAAGAGGGGGTTTACGAGCAGTACTTC.

This clonotype has only one observation. It may be a read error: a sequence one base away is much more abundant. J is TRBJ2-5 and V is TRBV25-1, with D unresolved. The CDR3 is made up of 12 amino acids. V lost 6 bases and J lost 1, with 6 bases in between. The V gene's germline CDR1 is MGHDK and CDR2 SYGVNS. CDR3 loop: CASSEIQETQYF. In nucleotides, the CDR3 is TGTGCCAGCAGCGAAATCCAAGAGACCCAGTACTTC.

This clonotype appeared a few times. This chain links TRBV19 with TRBJ1-5; 8 nucleotides match TRBD1. The V gene's germline CDR1 is LNHDA and CDR2 SQIVND (reference sequence). V shed 11 bases, J shed 9 bases, and the junction held 15 bases outside the gene matches. The CDR3 runs to 14 residues. This chain's CDR3 is CAWSVLRGQWPQHF. Here the CDR3 DNA reads TGTGCCTGGAGTGTACTCAGGGGGCAATGGCCCCAGCATTTT.

This clonotype was recorded at least ten times. CDR3 sequence: CASSPGRRQGQYF. The CDR3 DNA follows: TGTGCCAGCAGCCCGGGACGGCGGCAAGGCCAGTACTTC. The rearrangement links TRBV12-3 or TRBV12-4 to TRBJ2-5; D possibly matches TRBD1 or TRBD2 (5 bases each). This CDR3 region has 13 residues. V was pared by 6 bases and J by 10 bases, with 18 bases between.

The V call is TRBV20-1, the J call TRBJ1-6; 7 positions match TRBD1. The CDR3 consists of 14 residues. The V segment lost 1 base and the J segment 9 bases; nucleotides outside the gene matches: 6. Germline V gene data show CDR1 as DFQATT and CDR2 as SNEGSKA (reference sequence). The CDR3 sequence is CSARGQGLGSPLHF. In DNA form, the CDR3 reads TGCAGTGCTAGAGGACAGGGATTAGGTTCACCCCTCCACTTT.

The chain has TRBV24-1 and TRBJ2-7; D may match TRBD1 or TRBD2 (5 bases each). The germline V and J ends were trimmed by 4 bases and 3 bases, with 21 bases remaining between them. CDR1 KGHDR and CDR2 SFDVKD come from the germline V gene. This CDR3 spans 17 amino acids. In nucleotides, the CDR3 is TGTGCCACCAGTGAATCCGGACAAGGGAGAAGGTGCTACGAGCAGTACTTC. Its translation: CATSESGQGRRCYEQYF.